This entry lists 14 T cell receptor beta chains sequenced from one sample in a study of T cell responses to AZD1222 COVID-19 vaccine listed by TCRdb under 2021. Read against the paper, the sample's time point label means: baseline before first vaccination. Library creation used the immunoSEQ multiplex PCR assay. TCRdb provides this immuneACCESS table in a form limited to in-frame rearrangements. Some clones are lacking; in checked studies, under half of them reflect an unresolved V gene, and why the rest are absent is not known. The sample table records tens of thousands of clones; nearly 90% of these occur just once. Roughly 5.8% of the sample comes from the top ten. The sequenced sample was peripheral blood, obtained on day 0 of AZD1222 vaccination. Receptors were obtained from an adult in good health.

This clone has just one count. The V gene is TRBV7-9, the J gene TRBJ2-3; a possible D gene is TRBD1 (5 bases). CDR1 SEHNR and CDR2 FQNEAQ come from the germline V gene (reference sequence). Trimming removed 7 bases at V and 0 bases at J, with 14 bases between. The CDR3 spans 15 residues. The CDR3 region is CASNPTWTSTDTQYF. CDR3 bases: TGTGCCAGCAACCCTACCTGGACAAGCACAGATACGCAGTATTTT.

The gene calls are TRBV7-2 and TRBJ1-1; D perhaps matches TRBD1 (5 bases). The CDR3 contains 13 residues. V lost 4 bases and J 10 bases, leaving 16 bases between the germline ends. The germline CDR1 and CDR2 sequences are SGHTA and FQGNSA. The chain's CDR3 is CASSSGRGYSAFF. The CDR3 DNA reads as TGTGCCAGCAGCTCTGGGAGGGGTTACTCAGCTTTCTTT.

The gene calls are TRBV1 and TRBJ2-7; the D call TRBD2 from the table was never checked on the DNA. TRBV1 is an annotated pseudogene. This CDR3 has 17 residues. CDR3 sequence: CTSRTSGRAPSSYEQYF. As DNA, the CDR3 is TGCACCAGCAGAACTAGCGGGAGGGCCCCAAGCTCCTACGAGCAGTACTTC.

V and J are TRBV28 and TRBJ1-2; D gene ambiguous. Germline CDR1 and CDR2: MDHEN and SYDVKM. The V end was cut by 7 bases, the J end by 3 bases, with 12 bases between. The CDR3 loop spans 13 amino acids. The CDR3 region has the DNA TGTGCCAGCACGCGCCAAACGGACTATGGCTACACCTTC. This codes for CASTRQTDYGYTF.

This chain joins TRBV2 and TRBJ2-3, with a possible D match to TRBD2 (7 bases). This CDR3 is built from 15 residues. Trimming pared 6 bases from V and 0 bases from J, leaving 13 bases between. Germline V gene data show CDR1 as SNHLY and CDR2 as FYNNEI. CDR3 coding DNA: TGTGCCAGCAGCGCTAGGGGGGGGAGCACAGATACGCAGTATTTT. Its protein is CASSARGGSTDTQYF.

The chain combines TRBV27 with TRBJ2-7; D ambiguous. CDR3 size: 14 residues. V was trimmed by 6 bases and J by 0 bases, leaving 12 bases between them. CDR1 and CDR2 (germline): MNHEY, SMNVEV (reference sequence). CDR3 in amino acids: CASSAQMSSYEQYF. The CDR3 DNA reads TGTGCCAGCAGCGCCCAAATGAGCTCCTACGAGCAGTACTTC.

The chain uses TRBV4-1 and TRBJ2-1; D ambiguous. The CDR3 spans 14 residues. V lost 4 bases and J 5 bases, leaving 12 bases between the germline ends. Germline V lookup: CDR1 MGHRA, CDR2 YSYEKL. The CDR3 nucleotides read TGCGCCAGCAGCCCCCTCAACAAAAACAATGAGCAGTTCTTC. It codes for CASSPLNKNNEQFF.

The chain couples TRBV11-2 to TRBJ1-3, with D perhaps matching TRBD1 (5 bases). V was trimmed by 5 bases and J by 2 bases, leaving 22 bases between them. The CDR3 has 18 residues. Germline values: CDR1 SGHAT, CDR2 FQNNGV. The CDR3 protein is CASSPSRDGGQTGNTIYF. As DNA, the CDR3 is TGTGCCAGCAGCCCCTCCCGGGACGGCGGACAAACTGGAAACACCATATATTTT.

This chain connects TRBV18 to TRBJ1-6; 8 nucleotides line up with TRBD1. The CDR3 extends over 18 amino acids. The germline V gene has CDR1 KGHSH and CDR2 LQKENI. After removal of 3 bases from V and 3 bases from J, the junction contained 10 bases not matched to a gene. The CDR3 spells CASSPLTGQGNYNSPLHF. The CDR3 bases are TGTGCCAGCTCACCGCTAACCGGACAGGGCAACTATAATTCACCCCTCCACTTT.

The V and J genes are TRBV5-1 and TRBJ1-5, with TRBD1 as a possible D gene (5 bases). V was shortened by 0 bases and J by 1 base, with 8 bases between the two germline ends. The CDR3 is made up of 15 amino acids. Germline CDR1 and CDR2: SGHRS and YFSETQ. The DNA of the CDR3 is TGCGCCAGCAGCTTGGCGGGGGACAGCAATCAGCCCCAGCATTTT. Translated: CASSLAGDSNQPQHF.

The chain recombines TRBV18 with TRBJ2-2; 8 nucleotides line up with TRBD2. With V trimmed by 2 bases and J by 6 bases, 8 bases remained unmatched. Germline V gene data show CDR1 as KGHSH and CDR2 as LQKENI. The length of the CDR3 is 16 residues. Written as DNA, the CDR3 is TGTGCCAGCTCACCAATTAATAGCGGGAAGGCCGGGGAGCTGTTTTTT. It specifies CASSPINSGKAGELFF.

The CDR3 is CASSLRRQGQDDNEQFF. The CDR3 DNA sequence: TGTGCCAGCAGCTTAAGACGGCAGGGTCAGGACGACAATGAGCAGTTCTTC. The V call is TRBV7-3, the J call TRBJ2-1, with a tentative D call TRBD1 (5 bases). Trimming took 1 base from V and 5 from J, leaving 18 bases between them. The germline V gene encodes CDR1 SGHTA and CDR2 FQGTGA. This CDR3 spans 17 amino acids. The variable domain in full, completed from reference TRBV7-3 and TRBJ2-1, reads GAGVSQTPSNKVTEKGKYVELRCDPISGHTALYWYRQSLGQGPEFLIYFQGTGAADDSGLPNDRFFAVRPEGSVSTLKIQRTERGDSAVYLCASSLRRQGQDDNEQFFGPGTRLTVL.

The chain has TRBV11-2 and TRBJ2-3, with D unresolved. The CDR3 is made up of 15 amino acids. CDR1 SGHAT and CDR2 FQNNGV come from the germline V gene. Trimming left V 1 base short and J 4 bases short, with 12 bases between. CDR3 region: CASSLAAQQPDTQYF. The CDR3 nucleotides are TGTGCCAGCAGCTTAGCAGCGCAGCAGCCAGATACGCAGTATTTT.

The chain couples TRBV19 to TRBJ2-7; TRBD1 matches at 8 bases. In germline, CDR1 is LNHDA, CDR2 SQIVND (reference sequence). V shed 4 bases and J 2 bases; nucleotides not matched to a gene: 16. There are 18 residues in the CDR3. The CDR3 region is CASSTGQGALGGTYEQYF. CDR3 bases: TGTGCCAGTAGTACGGGGCAGGGGGCCTTAGGTGGGACCTACGAGCAGTACTTC.